This T cell receptor beta chain was found in a study of blood T cell repertoires in COVID-19. This CDR3 has 12 amino acids. Trimming left V 1 base short and J 7 bases short, with 7 bases between. CDR1 LNHNV and CDR2 YYDKDF come from the germline V gene (reference sequence). Original handling: Nucleated cell counts were estimated from reference gene primer amplification. Assay: immunoSEQ multiplex PCR; the TCRdb copy retains only in-frame clones and omits some. The D gene and trimming were derived from the DNA, and the V and J assignments and clone size from that table. Among roughly 200,000 clones listed, 80% to 85% were seen once.

The V gene is TRBV15, the J gene TRBJ1-1; D is undetermined. This clonotype was sampled from a woman aged 25 to 39 who had been exposed to COVID-19. The sample was PBMCs or T cells enriched from blood (not recorded which). CDR3 protein: CATSRVFSEAFF. In DNA form, the CDR3 reads TGTGCCACCAGCAGAGTTTTCAGTGAAGCTTTCTTT.